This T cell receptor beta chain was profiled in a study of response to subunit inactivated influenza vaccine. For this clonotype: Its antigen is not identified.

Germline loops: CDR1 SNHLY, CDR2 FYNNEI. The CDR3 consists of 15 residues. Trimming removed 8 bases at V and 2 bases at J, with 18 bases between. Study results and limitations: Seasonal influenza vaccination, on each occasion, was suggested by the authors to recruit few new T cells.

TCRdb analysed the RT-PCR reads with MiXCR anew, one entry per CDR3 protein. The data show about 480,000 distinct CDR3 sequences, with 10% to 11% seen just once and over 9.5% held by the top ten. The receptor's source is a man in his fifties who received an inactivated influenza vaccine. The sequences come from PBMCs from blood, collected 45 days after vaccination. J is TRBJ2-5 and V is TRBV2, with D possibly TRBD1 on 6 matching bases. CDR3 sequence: CASQETTGYQETQYF. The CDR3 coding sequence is TGTGCCAGCCAAGAAACCACAGGGTATCAAGAGACCCAGTACTTC.